This TCR beta chain derives from a study of CXCR3-negative and CXCR3-positive naive CD8 T cells. Study findings and constraints: A higher hydrophobicity marked the TRB CDR3s of CXCR3-positive naive cells versus CXCR3-negative naive cells. In both naive subsets diversity was comparably high, whereas memory CD8+ cells showed much lower diversity.

On this clonotype: Its antigen remains unidentified.

Germline CDR1 SGHTA, CDR2 FQGTGA. This CDR3 is 15 amino acids long. In preparing the TRB cDNA libraries, 5' RACE with UMI labels was used. TCRdb reanalyzed the 5' RACE reads, giving one entry per CDR3 protein sequence and no DNA. This repertoire comprises tens of thousands of distinct CDR3 sequences; its ten largest clones make up around 1.5%. Naive CD8+ T cells had a CD45RO-CCR7+CD27+CD95- phenotype. V gene TRBV7-3 combines with J gene TRBJ2-5; TCRdb's D call, TRBD2, is unchecked because there is no DNA. Material: naive CXCR3- CD8+ T cells from blood. Subset meaning: CD45RO-CCR7+CD27+CD95- naive CD8+ T cells lacking CXCR3 (TNR3-). This receptor was obtained from a human donor in good health. Some clones in this sample may be carry-over from other donors' samples. This chain's CDR3 is CASSLSGLVGETQYF.